This T cell receptor beta chain was found in a study of identical twins. General study points: Interpretation of the results relied on cross-sectional statistical analysis and not on following the same donors.

With regard to this clonotype: Its antigen is currently unknown.

TCRdb reanalysed the 5' RACE reads using MiXCR and keeps one entry per CDR3 protein. The sample contains a few hundred thousand distinct CDR3 sequences, 9.6% of which appear only once. V dropped 2 bases and J dropped 0 bases, with 7 bases sitting between them. The CDR3 extends over 14 amino acids. Germline loops: CDR1 SQVTM, CDR2 ANQGSEA. These data are also associated with another study on yellow fever vaccine responses in identical twins.

The chain links TRBV29-1 to TRBJ2-2; D gene uncertain. Sequenced material: PBMCs. This clonotype was obtained from a young woman in good health. The CDR3 coding sequence is TGCAGCGTTGAACGGCGCGCGAACACCGGGGAGCTGTTTTTT. It codes for CSVERRANTGELFF.